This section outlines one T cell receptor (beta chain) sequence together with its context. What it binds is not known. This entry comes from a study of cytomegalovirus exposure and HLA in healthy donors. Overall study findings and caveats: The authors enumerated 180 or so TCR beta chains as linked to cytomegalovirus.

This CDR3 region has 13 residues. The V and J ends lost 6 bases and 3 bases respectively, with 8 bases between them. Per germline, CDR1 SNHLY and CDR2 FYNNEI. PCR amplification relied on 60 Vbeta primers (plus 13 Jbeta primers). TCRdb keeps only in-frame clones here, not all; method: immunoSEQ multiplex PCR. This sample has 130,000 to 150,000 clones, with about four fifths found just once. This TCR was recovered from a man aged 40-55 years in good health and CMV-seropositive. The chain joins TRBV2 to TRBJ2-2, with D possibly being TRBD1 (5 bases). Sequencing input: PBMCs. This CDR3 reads CASRGLYTGELFF. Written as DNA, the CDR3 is TGTGCCAGCAGGGGGCTTTACACCGGGGAGCTGTTTTTT. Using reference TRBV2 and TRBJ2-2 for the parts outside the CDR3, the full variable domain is EPEVTQTPSHQVTQMGQEVILRCVPISNHLYFYWYRQILGQKVEFLVSFYNNEISEKSEIFDDQFSVERPDGSNFTLKIRSTKLEDSAMYFCASRGLYTGELFFGEGSRLTVL.